Following are 15 T cell receptor beta chains from one sample sequenced in a study of neurological immune-mediated disorders. MiXCR, run by TCRdb on the 5' RACE reads, gives a single entry per CDR3 protein. Of tens of thousands of distinct CDR3 sequences listed, over 3.5% are singletons. Sequencing input: CD4+ T cells from blood. These receptors all stem from a woman between 40 and 55 years old with multiple sclerosis.

This clonotype was seen at least ten times. The J gene is TRBJ1-5, the V gene TRBV9; TRBD1 might be the D (6 bases). This CDR3 region has 14 residues. Germline V CDR1 and CDR2: SGDLS, YYNGEE. Trimming removed 3 bases from V and 4 bases from J, with 11 bases in between. CDR3 residues: CASSATGRNQPQHF. For the CDR3, the DNA is TGTGCCAGCAGCGCGACAGGTAGAAATCAGCCCCAGCATTTT.

This clonotype was seen ten or more times. DNA of the CDR3: TGCAGTGCTAGAGGCTCGAACACCGGGGAGCTGTTTTTT. Its translation: CSARGSNTGELFF. This chain joins TRBV20-1 and TRBJ2-2; D remains ambiguous. Trimming cost V 1 base and J 0 bases, with 3 bases left between them. The CDR3 has 13 amino acids. Germline V CDR1 and CDR2: DFQATT, SNEGSKA (reference sequence).

This clonotype occurred many times. The chain is built from TRBV7-2 and TRBJ2-7; D uncertain. CDR1 and CDR2 from the germline V gene are SGHTA and FQGNSA. The V end lost 0 bases, the J end lost 6 bases, and 12 bases lay between the germline ends. The CDR3 contains 14 residues. This CDR3 reads CASSLAGTVREQYF. CDR3 DNA sequence: TGTGCCAGCAGCTTAGCGGGCACAGTACGCGAGCAGTACTTC.

The sample holds many counts of this clonotype. This rearrangement joins TRBV12-3 or TRBV12-4 to TRBJ1-5; no clear D. The CDR3 is 17 amino acids. V was shortened by 3 bases and J by 1 base, with 16 bases between the two germline ends. The CDR3 DNA sequence: TGTGCCAGCAGTTTCGTATCAGGCCCGACAAGCAATCAGCCCCAGCATTTT. Encoded protein: CASSFVSGPTSNQPQHF.

This clonotype was seen repeatedly, ten times or more. The chain joins TRBV12-3 or TRBV12-4 to TRBJ1-6; no clear D. The CDR3 totals 13 residues. V lost 3 bases and J 8 bases, leaving 8 bases between the germline ends. CDR3 nucleotide sequence: TGTGCCAGCAGTTTGGCGGGTGATTCACCCCTCCACTTT. This gives the protein CASSLAGDSPLHF.

Many counts were recorded for this clonotype. The genes are TRBV10-2 and TRBJ2-1; possibly TRBD1 for D (6 bases). The CDR3 totals 15 residues. V dropped 3 bases and J dropped 1 base, with 10 bases sitting between them. Looked up from germline, CDR1 is WSHSY and CDR2 is SAAADI. DNA of the CDR3: TGCGCCAGCAGTGACACAGGGATGTCCTACAATGAGCAGTTCTTC. Its translation is CASSDTGMSYNEQFF.

In its sample, this clonotype was seen many times. The V and J genes are TRBV7-2 and TRBJ2-7; 9 bases match TRBD2. Germline CDR1 and CDR2: SGHTA and FQGNSA. The length of the CDR3 is 14 residues. With 6 bases clipped from V and 2 bases from J, the junction kept 5 bases outside the gene matches. Here the CDR3 DNA reads TGTGCCAGCAGACTAGAGCGGGGGGCCTACGAGCAGTACTTC. It encodes CASRLERGAYEQYF.

This clonotype was counted at least ten times. The chain combines TRBV7-9 with TRBJ2-1; TRBD1 aligns across 8 bases. V dropped 4 bases and J dropped 10; count of bases not matched to a gene: 3. Germline loops: CDR1 SEHNR, CDR2 FQNEAQ (reference sequence). The CDR3 covers 12 residues. CDR3 nucleotide sequence: TGTGCCAGCAGCTCAGGGGGCCCCGAGCAGTTCTTC. As protein: CASSSGGPEQFF.

This clonotype was counted at least ten times. The gene calls are TRBV5-1 and TRBJ2-7; TRBD1 aligns across 10 bases. Trimming took 1 base from V and 5 from J; bases not matched to a gene: 6. The CDR3 totals 15 residues. Looked up from germline, CDR1 is SGHRS and CDR2 is YFSETQ. This CDR3 is CASSLPTGQGNEQYF. The CDR3 nucleotides are TGCGCCAGCAGCTTGCCGACGGGACAGGGGAACGAGCAGTACTTC.

This clonotype was recorded many times. V gene TRBV24-1 combines with J gene TRBJ1-5, with D uncertain. Germline V lookup: CDR1 KGHDR, CDR2 SFDVKD. This CDR3 comprises 16 residues. The V end lost 4 bases, the J end lost 4 bases, and 16 bases lay between the germline ends. The CDR3 sequence: CATSEGSPAQNQPQHF. The CDR3 DNA sequence: TGTGCCACCAGTGAGGGGTCCCCGGCCCAAAATCAGCCCCAGCATTTT.

CDR3 in DNA: TGCGCCAGCAGCTTGGGACAGCGAGATAAGCAGTACTTC. It specifies CASSLGQRDKQYF. This chain uses TRBV5-1 with TRBJ2-7, with a weak D call TRBD1 (5 bases). V was trimmed by 0 bases and J by 8 bases, leaving 12 bases between them. This CDR3 spans 13 amino acids. Germline values: CDR1 SGHRS, CDR2 YFSETQ.

This clonotype was detected many times. This chain uses TRBV7-2 with TRBJ1-1; 7 bases match TRBD1. This CDR3 is 16 amino acids long. With 3 bases clipped from V and 1 base from J, the junction kept 8 bases outside the gene matches. Germline lookup yields CDR1 SGHTA and CDR2 FQGNSA. CDR3 sequence: CASSFSGGLSNTEAFF. Written as DNA, the CDR3 is TGTGCCAGCAGCTTTTCAGGGGGGTTGTCGAACACTGAAGCTTTCTTT.

This clonotype was seen repeatedly, ten times or more. The rearrangement links TRBV15 to TRBJ1-4; the D is unclear. The CDR3 runs to 13 residues. The germline V gene has CDR1 LNHNV and CDR2 YYDKDF (reference sequence). V shed 3 bases and J shed 8 bases, with 10 bases lying between them. The CDR3 reads CATSSGLREKLFF. The CDR3 nucleotides are TGTGCCACCAGCAGCGGGTTGCGGGAAAAACTGTTTTTT.

This clonotype was seen repeatedly, ten times or more. The chain couples TRBV7-6 to TRBJ2-1, with D possibly being TRBD2 (6 bases). Looked up from germline, CDR1 is SGHVS and CDR2 is FNYEAQ. V lost 3 bases and J lost 3, with 12 bases in between. The CDR3 totals 15 residues. CDR3: CASSLAAAGYNEQFF. The CDR3 coding sequence is TGTGCCAGCAGCTTGGCGGCAGCGGGCTACAATGAGCAGTTCTTC.

This clonotype has ten or more counts. The chain carries TRBV27 and TRBJ2-2; D may be TRBD1 (5 bases). CDR3 size: 15 residues. The ends were cut back, 2 bases at V and 3 bases at J, with 10 bases in the middle. Per germline, CDR1 MNHEY and CDR2 SMNVEV (reference sequence). For the CDR3, the DNA is TGTGCCAGCAGTTTAGTAGGGGCGTACACCGGGGAGCTGTTTTTT. Translated: CASSLVGAYTGELFF.